A single sample is the source of the 6 T cell receptor beta chains below, sequenced in a study of T-cell reconstitution after alpha-beta-depleted transplantation in children (dated by TCRdb to 2015 to 2016). Receptor amplification or capture employed PCR. TCRdb names Illumina HiSeq 2500 as the instrument used. TCR libraries were prepared with molecular barcoding, using unique molecular identifiers to normalize TCRbeta repertoire quantification. The raw public reads went through TCRdb reprocessing: fastp at Q25, MiXCR clone calling, in-frame beta chains kept. Each entry is one CDR3 protein sequence, shown with its most common DNA and genes. This sample has some 75,000 distinct CDR3 sequences in its table, and 7% to 8% of those were observed once. Around 2.5% of the sample goes to the ten largest clones. The sequencing used PBMCs from the stem cell graft donor, collected from the stem cell graft. All receptors come from a human donor who donated a stem cell graft to a child with acute lymphoblastic leukemia.

This clonotype has a count of ten or more. This chain joins TRBV9 and TRBJ2-1, with D perhaps matching TRBD2 (6 bases). CDR3 length: 16 amino acids. Germline CDR1 SGDLS, CDR2 YYNGEE. Trimming left V 0 bases short and J 0 bases short, with 10 bases between. The CDR3 region is CASSVARGSSYNEQFF. In DNA form, the CDR3 reads TGTGCCAGCAGCGTAGCTCGGGGGAGCTCCTACAATGAGCAGTTCTTC.

The V call is TRBV2, the J call TRBJ1-3; D ambiguous. This CDR3 is built from 15 residues. V was pared by 2 bases and J by 0 bases, with 8 bases between. Germline V CDR1 and CDR2: SNHLY, FYNNEI. CDR3 coding DNA: TGTGCCAGCAGTGAAACCAGACTCTCTGGAAACACCATATATTTT. Translation gives CASSETRLSGNTIYF.

The chain uses TRBV7-3 and TRBJ2-7; 7 bases are shared with TRBD1. The trim removed 0 bases at V and 2 bases at J, leaving 4 bases unmatched. CDR3 length: 15 residues. Germline V gene lookup returns CDR1 SGHTA and CDR2 FQGTGA. The CDR3 coding sequence is TGTGCCAGCAGCTTAACGACAGGGTTAACCTACGAGCAGTACTTC. This translates into CASSLTTGLTYEQYF.

This clonotype was counted ten times or more. This sequence joins TRBV11-2 and TRBJ2-1, with D maybe TRBD2 (6 bases). CDR1 is SGHAT and CDR2 is FQNNGV in the germline V gene. CDR3 length: 14 amino acids. Trimming cost V 6 bases and J 6 bases, with 15 bases left between them. The CDR3 protein is CASSYERGGNEQFF. The CDR3 nucleotides read TGTGCCAGCAGTTATGAGAGGGGAGGCAATGAGCAGTTCTTC. Full variable domain (missing parts from reference TRBV11-2 and TRBJ2-1): EAGVAQSPRYKIIEKRQSVAFWCNPISGHATLYWYQQILGQGPKLLIQFQNNGVVDDSQLPKDRFSAERLKGVDSTLKIQPAKLEDSAVYLCASSYERGGNEQFFGPGTRLTVL.

The gene calls are TRBV29-1 and TRBJ1-1; D is unresolved. This CDR3 region has 13 residues. Germline CDR1 is SQVTM and CDR2 is ANQGSEA. V was trimmed by 4 bases and J by 5 bases, leaving 14 bases between them. The CDR3 DNA follows: TGCAGCGTTGGAAGGCCGACTGGGACTGAAGCTTTCTTT. Protein: CSVGRPTGTEAFF.

This clonotype was counted at least ten times. The CDR3 loop is CASRQGLTGNTIYF. The DNA of the CDR3 is TGTGCCAGCAGACAGGGTCTCACTGGAAACACCATATATTTT. The chain uses TRBV7-9 and TRBJ1-3; D may be TRBD1 (6 bases). Germline V gives CDR1 SEHNR, CDR2 FQNEAQ (reference sequence). The V gene lost 6 bases and the J gene lost 2 bases, with 11 bases spanning the gap. CDR3 length equals 14 residues.